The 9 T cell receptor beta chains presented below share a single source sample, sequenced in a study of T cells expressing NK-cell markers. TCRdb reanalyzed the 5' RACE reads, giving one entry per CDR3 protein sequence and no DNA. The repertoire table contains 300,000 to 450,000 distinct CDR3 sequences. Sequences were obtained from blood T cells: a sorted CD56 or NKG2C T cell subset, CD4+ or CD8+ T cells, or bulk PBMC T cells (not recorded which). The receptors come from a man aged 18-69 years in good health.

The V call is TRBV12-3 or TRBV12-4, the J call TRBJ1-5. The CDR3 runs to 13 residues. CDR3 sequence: CASRVRSNQPQHF.

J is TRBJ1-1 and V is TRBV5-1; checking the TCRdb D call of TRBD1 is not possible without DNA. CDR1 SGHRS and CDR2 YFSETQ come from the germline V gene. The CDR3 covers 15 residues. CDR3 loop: CASSRGATMNTEAFF.

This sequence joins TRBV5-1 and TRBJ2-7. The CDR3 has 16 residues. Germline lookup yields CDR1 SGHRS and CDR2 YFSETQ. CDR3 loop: CASSLLFGSSAYEQYF. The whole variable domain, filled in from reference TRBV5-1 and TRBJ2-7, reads KAGVTQTPRYLIKTRGQQVTLSCSPISGHRSVSWYQQTPGQGLQFLFEYFSETQRNKGNFPGRFSGRQFSNSRSEMNVSTLELGDSALYLCASSLLFGSSAYEQYFGPGTRLTVT.

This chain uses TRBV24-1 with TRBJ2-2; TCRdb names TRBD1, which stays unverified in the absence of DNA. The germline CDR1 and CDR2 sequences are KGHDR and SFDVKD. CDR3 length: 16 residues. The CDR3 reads CATSDYGTGLTGELFF.

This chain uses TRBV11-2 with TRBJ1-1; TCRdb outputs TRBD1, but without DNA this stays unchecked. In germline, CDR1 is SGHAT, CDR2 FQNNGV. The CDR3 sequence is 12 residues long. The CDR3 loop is CASRKSGTMAFF.

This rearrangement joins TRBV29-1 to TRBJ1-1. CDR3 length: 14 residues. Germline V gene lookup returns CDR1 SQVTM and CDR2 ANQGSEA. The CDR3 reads CSVEWTAGRDEAFF.

CDR3 amino acids: CASSDLGRGTKVIQYF. The rearrangement uses TRBV12-3 or TRBV12-4 and TRBJ2-4; as DNA is missing, the TRBD1 call by TCRdb cannot be tested. The CDR3 is 16 residues long.

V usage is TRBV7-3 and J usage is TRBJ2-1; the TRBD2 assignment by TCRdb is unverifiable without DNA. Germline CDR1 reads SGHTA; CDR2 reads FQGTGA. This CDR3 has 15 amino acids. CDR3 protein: CASSLTGGPVDEQFF.

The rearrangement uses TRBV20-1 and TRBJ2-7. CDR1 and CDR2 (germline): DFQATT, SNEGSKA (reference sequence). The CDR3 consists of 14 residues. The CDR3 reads CSAQRINIGYEQYF.